The 27 T cell receptor beta chains below come from one sample, sequenced in a study of early T cells in non-severe SARS-CoV-2 infection. From the 5' RACE reads, TCRdb called clonotypes with MiXCR, one entry per CDR3 protein. Of tens of thousands of distinct CDR3 sequences detected, roughly 6% appear once; the ten largest clones hold less than 8%. The sequenced sample was whole blood. The source of these receptors is an adult who was a healthcare worker with PCR-confirmed SARS-CoV-2 infection or an uninfected control (not recorded which).

This clonotype has more than one count but fewer than ten. The chain uses TRBV2 and TRBJ2-4, with D hard to call. CDR3 length equals 14 residues. Germline V lookup: CDR1 SNHLY, CDR2 FYNNEI. The V and J ends lost 4 bases and 4 bases respectively, with 11 bases between them. In DNA form, the CDR3 reads TGTGCCAGCAGTGTGAACAGCGTTAAAAACATTCAGTACTTC. Translating gives CASSVNSVKNIQYF.

The chain has TRBV6-1 and TRBJ2-3, with D perhaps TRBD1 (6 bases). Germline assignment: CDR1 MNHNS and CDR2 SASEGT. The V gene lost 10 bases and the J gene lost 3 bases, with 11 bases spanning the gap. The CDR3 totals 12 residues. CDR3 protein: CAIRTATDTQYF. The CDR3 coding sequence is TGTGCCATCCGGACAGCTACAGATACGCAGTATTTT.

This clonotype was counted at least ten times. The V and J genes are TRBV29-1 and TRBJ2-5; TRBD1 matches at 10 bases. The ends lost 4 bases at V and 5 bases at J; junction bases unmatched: 7. The CDR3 contains 14 residues. The germline gives CDR1 SQVTM, CDR2 ANQGSEA. Here the CDR3 DNA reads TGCAGCGTTGGGGACAGGGGCGGAGGGGAGACCCAGTACTTC. This encodes CSVGDRGGGETQYF.

This clonotype was observed many times. This chain uses TRBV11-2 with TRBJ2-2, with 7 bases lining up with TRBD1. Germline CDR1 reads SGHAT; CDR2 reads FQNNGV. Trimming took 5 bases from V and 1 from J; bases not matched to a gene: 1. The CDR3 has 14 residues. The CDR3 spells CASSRQGNTGELFF. CDR3 bases: TGTGCCAGCAGCAGACAGGGGAACACCGGGGAGCTGTTTTTT.

The chain employs TRBV9 and TRBJ2-1; TRBD2 matches 7 bases. CDR3 length equals 16 residues. The J segment lost 1 base and the V segment lost 4 bases, leaving 8 bases of the junction unmatched. Germline CDR1 SGDLS, CDR2 YYNGEE. The CDR3 region is CASSPRAGRSYNEQFF. As DNA, the CDR3 is TGTGCCAGCAGCCCCCGAGCGGGGCGATCCTACAATGAGCAGTTCTTC.

This clonotype was recorded at least ten times. This chain joins TRBV7-6 and TRBJ2-7; 7 bases align to TRBD1. Germline V CDR1 and CDR2: SGHVS, FNYEAQ. The V and J ends lost 2 bases and 4 bases, in that order; junction bases with no gene match: 5. The CDR3 totals 14 residues. The CDR3 DNA sequence: TGTGCCAGCAGCTTACTCCGGGACAGTTACGAGCAGTACTTC. Protein sequence: CASSLLRDSYEQYF.

There are a few counts of this clonotype. The chain recombines TRBV7-9 with TRBJ1-4; perhaps TRBD1 as D (5 bases). The length of the CDR3 is 14 residues. Trimming cost V 3 bases and J 4 bases, with 9 bases left between them. From germline, CDR1 is SEHNR and CDR2 FQNEAQ (reference sequence). The chain's CDR3 is CASSFPRDNEKLFF. CDR3 in DNA: TGTGCCAGCAGCTTCCCCAGGGATAATGAAAAACTGTTTTTT.

This sequence joins TRBV4-1 and TRBJ2-5; 9 bases line up with TRBD1. The trim removed 2 bases at V and 3 bases at J, leaving 7 bases unmatched. Germline CDR1 MGHRA, CDR2 YSYEKL. The CDR3 consists of 16 residues. In DNA form, the CDR3 reads TGCGCCAGCAGCCAAAAAGCCGGGACAGGGAAAGAGACCCAGTACTTC. Translating gives CASSQKAGTGKETQYF.

This chain uses TRBV19 with TRBJ2-1; 7 bases are a match to TRBD1. Germline assignment: CDR1 LNHDA and CDR2 SQIVND (reference sequence). The CDR3 consists of 14 residues. Trimming took 7 bases from V and 7 from J; bases not matched to a gene: 10. The CDR3 DNA reads as TGTGCCAGTAACTACAGGGGCAGCACAAATGAGCAGTTCTTC. It is translated as CASNYRGSTNEQFF.

This clonotype was observed a handful of times. V is TRBV10-2 and J is TRBJ2-1, with a tentative D call TRBD2 (5 bases). Looked up from germline, CDR1 is WSHSY and CDR2 is SAAADI. The CDR3 extends over 15 amino acids. The V and J ends lost 5 bases and 9 bases respectively, with 20 bases between them. The CDR3 reads CASSSGLHRGSEQFF. The CDR3 nucleotides read TGCGCCAGCAGTTCGGGATTACACCGTGGCAGTGAGCAGTTCTTC.

Sample share makes this clonotype medium-sized. The genes are TRBV11-2 and TRBJ2-5; 9 bases fit TRBD1. V was clipped by 5 bases and J by 4 bases; unmatched bases: 5. CDR1 and CDR2 from the germline V gene are SGHAT and FQNNGV. The CDR3 runs 14 residues. The CDR3 spells CASSPGTGLETQYF. CDR3 coding DNA: TGTGCCAGCAGCCCCGGGACAGGGCTAGAGACCCAGTACTTC.

At least ten counts were recorded for this clonotype. The V and J genes are TRBV27 and TRBJ2-4; a weak D match, TRBD1 (6 bases). The V end was cut by 5 bases, the J end by 1 base, with 6 bases between. The CDR3 loop spans 13 amino acids. CDR1 MNHEY and CDR2 SMNVEV come from the germline V gene (reference sequence). CDR3: CASSTGAKNIQYF. The CDR3 DNA is TGTGCCAGCAGTACAGGGGCCAAAAACATTCAGTACTTC.

This clonotype was counted a few times. The chain employs TRBV5-6 and TRBJ2-7, with TRBD2 matching 7 bases. V lost 0 bases to trimming and J lost 3 bases; unmatched junction nucleotides: 3. CDR1 SGHDT and CDR2 YYEEEE come from the germline V gene. The CDR3 runs to 14 residues. Here the CDR3 reads CASSLEGGLYEQYF. The CDR3 coding sequence is TGTGCCAGCAGCTTGGAGGGAGGGCTCTACGAGCAGTACTTC. Drawing the rest from reference TRBV5-6 and TRBJ2-7, the complete variable domain is DAGVTQSPTHLIKTRGQQVTLRCSPKSGHDTVSWYQQALGQGPQFIFQYYEEEERQRGNFPDRFSGHQFPNYSSELNVNALLLGDSALYLCASSLEGGLYEQYFGPGTRLTVT.

This clonotype was detected ten times or more. This rearrangement joins TRBV5-4 to TRBJ2-3; 8 bases are shared with TRBD1. Trimming at V came to 2 bases and at J to 6 bases, leaving 5 bases not matched to a gene. This CDR3 spans 14 amino acids. Germline loops: CDR1 SGHNT, CDR2 YYREEE (reference sequence). CDR3 residues: CASSFRDRSDTQYF. The CDR3 region has the DNA TGTGCCAGCAGCTTCCGGGACAGGTCCGATACGCAGTATTTT.

This clonotype was detected many times. The V gene is TRBV20-1, the J gene TRBJ2-7; 8 bases map to TRBD2. V was pared by 1 base and J by 0 bases, with 5 bases of the junction left unmatched. The germline V gene has CDR1 DFQATT and CDR2 SNEGSKA (reference sequence). The CDR3 contains 15 residues. CDR3 sequence: CSARGISGDSYEQYF. The CDR3 DNA sequence: TGCAGTGCTAGAGGGATTAGCGGGGACTCCTACGAGCAGTACTTC.

In its sample, this clonotype was seen a few times. The chain employs TRBV18 and TRBJ2-2; 7 nucleotides line up with TRBD2. The germline CDR1 and CDR2 sequences are KGHSH and LQKENI. V was clipped by 0 bases and J by 2 bases; unmatched bases: 3. The CDR3 loop spans 16 amino acids. The CDR3 reads CASSPPTSFNTGELFF. CDR3 sequence (DNA): TGTGCCAGCTCACCACCGACTAGCTTTAACACCGGGGAGCTGTTTTTT. The full variable domain, its missing parts supplied by reference TRBV18 and TRBJ2-2, is NAGVMQNPRHLVRRRGQEARLRCSPMKGHSHVYWYRQLPEEGLKFMVYLQKENIIDESGMPKERFSAEFPKEGPSILRIQQVVRGDSAAYFCASSPPTSFNTGELFFGEGSRLTVL.

This clonotype appeared many times. The rearrangement joins TRBV5-1 to TRBJ2-7; 7 bases map to TRBD1. The CDR3 is 13 residues long. Trimming cost V 3 bases and J 2 bases; bases outside gene matches: 2. Germline values: CDR1 SGHRS, CDR2 YFSETQ. CDR3 region: CASSYGTAYEQYF. The CDR3 DNA sequence: TGCGCCAGCAGCTACGGGACAGCCTACGAGCAGTACTTC.

This clonotype occurred many times. The CDR3 reads CSVSDLAGVNEQFF. The CDR3 bases are TGCAGTGTCTCTGACCTAGCGGGAGTCAATGAGCAGTTCTTC. The chain combines TRBV20-1 with TRBJ2-1, with TRBD2 identical over 10 bases. Germline V gene sequence: CDR1 DFQATT, CDR2 SNEGSKA (reference sequence). The CDR3 is 14 residues long. V lost 7 bases and J lost 6; bases outside the gene matches: 9.

This clonotype was detected many times. The chain couples TRBV14 to TRBJ2-1, with a possible D match to TRBD1 (6 bases). The CDR3 sequence is 15 residues long. CDR1 SGHDN and CDR2 FVKESK come from the germline V gene. The ends were cut back, 1 base at V and 5 bases at J, with 12 bases in the middle. The CDR3 protein is CASSQVAGAHNEQFF. The CDR3 DNA reads TGTGCCAGCAGCCAAGTGGCAGGGGCCCACAATGAGCAGTTCTTC.

This clonotype has a count of ten or more. The chain links TRBV5-1 to TRBJ2-7, with 9 bases matching TRBD1. CDR3 length: 15 amino acids. The germline V gene has CDR1 SGHRS and CDR2 YFSETQ. J was trimmed by 2 bases and V by 4 bases; bases with no gene match: 7. CDR3 DNA: TGCGCCAGCAGCCTAGGGACAGGGAAAGCCTACGAGCAGTACTTC. Translating it yields CASSLGTGKAYEQYF. The whole variable domain, remainder taken from reference TRBV5-1 and TRBJ2-7, is KAGVTQTPRYLIKTRGQQVTLSCSPISGHRSVSWYQQTPGQGLQFLFEYFSETQRNKGNFPGRFSGRQFSNSRSEMNVSTLELGDSALYLCASSLGTGKAYEQYFGPGTRLTVT.

In this sample, this clonotype turned up many times. The chain couples TRBV6-1 to TRBJ1-2; D gene uncertain. Germline-derived CDR1 and CDR2 are MNHNS and SASEGT. The CDR3 sequence is 15 residues long. V was pared by 1 base and J by 4 bases, with 13 bases between. CDR3: CASSEVVGIRYGYTF. The CDR3 region has the DNA TGTGCCAGCAGTGAAGTGGTAGGAATCCGCTATGGCTACACCTTC.

For this clonotype: The germline gene is not matched at one end of the junction; a read error may be the cause. Written as DNA, the CDR3 is TGTGCCAGCAGTTACTCGACTAGCAAAGATACGCAGTATTTT. Residues: CASSYSTSKDTQYF. The chain joins TRBV6-5 to TRBJ2-3; 7 positions agree with TRBD2. This CDR3 spans 14 amino acids. Germline V gene lookup returns CDR1 MNHEY and CDR2 SVGAGI.

V and J are TRBV9 and TRBJ2-1; 9 bases are shared with TRBD1. This CDR3 has 16 amino acids. Unmatched junction bases numbered 13, after V lost 3 bases and J lost 9 bases. CDR1 is SGDLS, CDR2 YYNGEE, per germline. CDR3 protein: CASSAGAGTGSREQFF. CDR3 sequence (DNA): TGTGCCAGCAGCGCGGGTGCCGGGACAGGGAGTCGTGAGCAGTTCTTC.

This clonotype has ten or more counts. The genes are TRBV7-9 and TRBJ2-7; perhaps TRBD1 as D (6 bases). Between the trimmed V and J ends, which lost 0 bases and 7 bases, there was a span of 10 bases. Germline CDR1 SEHNR, CDR2 FQNEAQ (reference sequence). The CDR3 covers 13 residues. This CDR3 reads CASSLANRAEQYF. DNA for the CDR3: TGTGCCAGCAGCTTAGCAAACAGGGCAGAGCAGTACTTC.

This clonotype was recorded many times. The rearrangement links TRBV5-1 to TRBJ1-2, with 7 bases that match TRBD1. Germline V CDR1 and CDR2: SGHRS, YFSETQ. The CDR3 totals 15 residues. The V segment lost 0 bases and the J segment 5 bases; nucleotides outside the gene matches: 7. The DNA for the CDR3 is TGCGCCAGCAGCTTGGGGACAGGATTTGGATATGGCTACACCTTC. It is translated as CASSLGTGFGYGYTF.

The chain recombines TRBV7-2 with TRBJ2-2; 7 bases agree with TRBD1. In germline, CDR1 is SGHTA, CDR2 FQGNSA. The CDR3 length is 15 residues. J was trimmed by 6 bases and V by 6 bases; bases with no gene match: 10. The CDR3 loop reads CASSLSPGGAGELFF. CDR3 coding DNA: TGTGCCAGCAGTCTTAGCCCAGGGGGAGCCGGGGAGCTGTTTTTT.

This clonotype was detected a few times. The chain joins TRBV7-9 to TRBJ2-5; D gene unclear. CDR1 is SEHNR and CDR2 is FQNEAQ in the germline V gene (reference sequence). V lost 5 bases and J 0 bases, leaving 4 bases between the germline ends. The CDR3 is 12 amino acids. CDR3 sequence reads: CASSRYQETQYF. The CDR3 bases are TGTGCCAGCAGCCGATACCAAGAGACCCAGTACTTC.